The 25 T cell receptor beta chains listed next were all sequenced from one sample in a study of blood T cell repertoires in COVID-19. Method: immunoSEQ multiplex PCR; TCRdb's copy keeps in-frame clones and lacks some. The sample has about 270,000 clones; roughly nine tenths are singletons. Sequenced sample: peripheral blood. The source of these receptors is a man aged 35 to 55 with active or convalescent COVID-19.

The chain combines TRBV5-4 with TRBJ2-3, with 7 bases fitting TRBD2. Germline CDR1 SGHNT, CDR2 YYREEE (reference sequence). The CDR3 totals 13 residues. With 1 base clipped from V and 4 bases from J, the junction kept 0 bases outside the gene matches. The CDR3 DNA is TGTGCCAGCAGCTTGCGGGGGGCAGATACGCAGTATTTT. This translates into CASSLRGADTQYF.

The chain is built from TRBV7-3 and TRBJ1-6; TRBD1 matches at 7 bases. Germline trimming cut 2 bases from V and 9 bases from J; bases unmatched to any gene: 7. In germline, CDR1 is SGHTA, CDR2 FQGTGA. This CDR3 has 15 amino acids. The CDR3: CASSLSGQPSSPLHF. CDR3 sequence (DNA): TGTGCCAGCAGCTTATCGGGACAGCCTAGTTCACCCCTCCACTTT. Supplemented by reference TRBV7-3 and TRBJ1-6, the full variable domain reads GAGVSQTPSNKVTEKGKYVELRCDPISGHTALYWYRQSLGQGPEFLIYFQGTGAADDSGLPNDRFFAVRPEGSVSTLKIQRTERGDSAVYLCASSLSGQPSSPLHFGNGTRLTVT.

The rearrangement links TRBV10-1 to TRBJ1-2; D gene uncertain. V was shortened by 4 bases and J by 7 bases, with 13 bases between the two germline ends. Germline CDR1 is WNHNN and CDR2 is SYGVQD (reference sequence). There are 13 residues in the CDR3. Here the CDR3 DNA reads TGCGCCAGCAGTGGAAACAGAGACGCTGGCTACACCTTC. Translation: CASSGNRDAGYTF.

This clone was seen once. V and J are TRBV7-3 and TRBJ2-1; maybe TRBD2 (7 bases). The CDR3 is made up of 17 amino acids. Looked up from germline, CDR1 is SGHTA and CDR2 is FQGTGA. Trimming stripped 8 bases from V and 4 bases from J, with 24 bases between. The CDR3 protein is CASGPQVQGGGYNEQFF. The CDR3 coding sequence is TGTGCCAGCGGGCCCCAGGTACAGGGAGGGGGATACAATGAGCAGTTCTTC.

This sequence joins TRBV5-1 and TRBJ1-2; maybe TRBD1 (6 bases). CDR1 is SGHRS and CDR2 is YFSETQ in the germline V gene. Deletions cut 0 bases from V and 8 bases from J, with 14 bases between. The CDR3 totals 14 residues. DNA for the CDR3: TGCGCCAGCAGCTTGGAGCTGAGGGGGGGCGGCTACACCTTC. Translated, it gives CASSLELRGGGYTF.

The rearrangement joins TRBV4-1 to TRBJ1-3; no clear D. V lost 4 bases to trimming and J lost 0 bases, with 16 bases between them. The CDR3 is 17 amino acids. Per the germline V gene, CDR1 is MGHRA and CDR2 is YSYEKL. CDR3 amino acids: CASSPHSLPLSGNTIYF. Here the CDR3 DNA reads TGCGCCAGCAGCCCCCATTCACTTCCCCTCTCTGGAAACACCATATATTTT.

The chain uses TRBV11-3 and TRBJ2-1, with TRBD2 matching 7 bases. The germline CDR1 and CDR2 sequences are SGHNT and YENEEA. This CDR3 contains 14 residues. V lost 4 bases to trimming and J lost 8 bases; unmatched junction nucleotides: 8. The CDR3 reads CASSSRLASDEQFF. DNA for the CDR3: TGTGCCAGCAGCTCCCGACTAGCTTCAGATGAGCAGTTCTTC.

The chain couples TRBV29-1 to TRBJ1-1, with D uncertain. The V and J ends lost 4 bases and 4 bases respectively, with 4 bases between them. In germline, CDR1 is SQVTM, CDR2 ANQGSEA. CDR3 length equals 10 residues. As DNA, the CDR3 is TGCAGCGTTGTCGGCACTGAAGCTTTCTTT. Protein product: CSVVGTEAFF. The variable domain in full, completed from reference TRBV29-1 and TRBJ1-1, reads SAVISQKPSRDICQRGTSLTIQCQVDSQVTMMFWYRQQPGQSLTLIATANQGSEATYESGFVIDKFPISRPNLTFSTLTVSNMSPEDSSIYLCSVVGTEAFFGQGTRLTVV.

This rearrangement joins TRBV7-6 to TRBJ2-2; 7 positions match TRBD2. The V and J ends lost 0 bases and 4 bases, in that order; junction bases with no gene match: 8. The CDR3 extends over 17 amino acids. In germline, CDR1 is SGHVS, CDR2 FNYEAQ. The DNA of the CDR3 is TGTGCCAGCAGCTTAGCATCCGGGGGGACTCGCACCGGGGAGCTGTTTTTT. As protein: CASSLASGGTRTGELFF.

The genes are TRBV1 and TRBJ2-7; the table gives TRBD2 as D, unverified against the DNA. TRBV1 is a documented pseudogene. The CDR3 runs to 15 residues. CDR3 residues: CTSSSRTSGKDEQYF. CDR3 nucleotides: TGCACCAGCAGCTCTCGGACTAGCGGGAAGGACGAGCAGTACTTC.

The rearrangement joins TRBV29-1 to TRBJ1-6, with D uncertain. In germline, CDR1 is SQVTM, CDR2 ANQGSEA. V gave up 4 bases and J gave up 11 bases, with 18 bases separating them. CDR3 length: 14 amino acids. The CDR3 DNA reads as TGCAGCGTTGGTCAGTCTTCCCAGTCCCCACCCCTCCACTTT. Its translation: CSVGQSSQSPPLHF.

This clone was seen only once. V gene TRBV25-1 combines with J gene TRBJ1-3, with D unresolved. This CDR3 contains 17 residues. The germline V gene encodes CDR1 MGHDK and CDR2 SYGVNS. Trimming removed 2 bases from V and 1 base from J, with 15 bases in between. The CDR3 DNA reads TGTGCCAGCAGTGAAGGAGGCGGCGCCCTATCTGGAAACACCATATATTTT. It yields the protein CASSEGGGALSGNTIYF.

The chain recombines TRBV3-1 (or the pseudogene TRBV3-2) with TRBJ2-7; perhaps TRBD2 as D (6 bases). This CDR3 spans 16 amino acids. V gave up 4 bases and J gave up 5 bases, with 21 bases separating them. CDR1 and CDR2 (germline): LGHDT, YNNKEL (reference sequence). The CDR3 region has the DNA TGTGCCAGCAGCCGACGCGTGGCGGGGTCGTTAGACGAGCAGTACTTC. Amino acid sequence: CASSRRVAGSLDEQYF.

In nucleotides, the CDR3 is TGTGCCAGTAGTATTTTTAGCGGGAGGTTCAGGGAGCTGTTTTTT. Translation gives CASSIFSGRFRELFF. J is TRBJ2-2 and V is TRBV19, with TRBD2 matching over 10 bases. Germline CDR1 reads LNHDA; CDR2 reads SQIVND (reference sequence). The CDR3 is made up of 15 amino acids. Trimming at V came to 3 bases and at J to 9 bases, leaving 7 bases not matched to a gene.

This chain uses TRBV19 with TRBJ1-1; 9 bases match TRBD1. The CDR3 is made up of 14 amino acids. Looked up from germline, CDR1 is LNHDA and CDR2 is SQIVND (reference sequence). The V gene end was trimmed by 6 bases and the J gene end by 6 bases; junction bases not matched to a gene: 8. The CDR3 is CASRTQGAQAEAFF. Here the CDR3 DNA reads TGTGCCAGTAGGACACAGGGGGCGCAGGCTGAAGCTTTCTTT.

The chain couples TRBV2 to TRBJ2-2; D remains unclear. Between the trimmed V and J ends, which lost 5 bases and 2 bases, there was a span of 9 bases. The germline V gene encodes CDR1 SNHLY and CDR2 FYNNEI. The CDR3 has 14 residues. The CDR3 is CASSFSRNTGELFF. The CDR3, as DNA: TGTGCCAGCAGTTTTAGCCGAAACACCGGGGAGCTGTTTTTT.

This clone was observed a handful of times. The V call is TRBV9, the J call TRBJ2-1; D unresolved. The CDR3 has 12 amino acids. Germline CDR1 and CDR2: SGDLS and YYNGEE. Trimming took 6 bases from V and 5 from J, leaving 9 bases between them. The CDR3 region is CASTGRDNEQFF. The CDR3 DNA sequence: TGTGCCAGCACTGGGCGAGACAATGAGCAGTTCTTC.

The rearrangement links TRBV7-9 to TRBJ1-3; D remains unclear. CDR1 is SEHNR and CDR2 is FQNEAQ in the germline V gene (reference sequence). V was pared by 5 bases and J by 2 bases, with 22 bases between. There are 18 residues in the CDR3. CDR3 DNA: TGTGCCAGCAGCACTGCGTGGGAGCGGAGTTTTCCTGGAAACACCATATATTTT. It is translated as CASSTAWERSFPGNTIYF.

This clone occurred a few times. The rearrangement joins TRBV19 to TRBJ2-7; D may be TRBD1 (6 bases). The germline gives CDR1 LNHDA, CDR2 SQIVND (reference sequence). This CDR3 comprises 15 residues. V dropped 5 bases and J dropped 3 bases, with 17 bases sitting between them. The CDR3 reads CASSRPWAGDYEQYF. The CDR3 DNA reads as TGTGCCAGTAGTCGTCCATGGGCAGGGGACTACGAGCAGTACTTC.

A single count supports this clone. The chain links TRBV6-1 to TRBJ2-7, with 7 bases identical to TRBD1. Trimming cost V 4 bases and J 4 bases; bases outside gene matches: 13. The CDR3 has 16 amino acids. CDR1 and CDR2 (germline): MNHNS, SASEGT. CDR3 region: CASSVALSGQLYEQYF. Written as DNA, the CDR3 is TGTGCCAGCAGTGTCGCACTTTCGGGACAGCTATACGAGCAGTACTTC.

The chain couples TRBV9 to TRBJ1-3; D not certain. CDR3 size: 14 residues. V was trimmed by 8 bases and J by 0 bases, leaving 12 bases between them. In germline, CDR1 is SGDLS, CDR2 YYNGEE. DNA of the CDR3: TGTGCCAGTCGCGGGCAGGCCTCTGGAAACACCATATATTTT. Residues: CASRGQASGNTIYF.

The chain has TRBV4-1 and TRBJ1-3; 8 bases fit TRBD1. The CDR3 extends over 14 amino acids. V lost 2 bases and J lost 4; bases outside the gene matches: 1. Germline V gene lookup returns CDR1 MGHRA and CDR2 YSYEKL. The CDR3 loop reads CASSQRTGGNTIYF. The CDR3 bases are TGCGCCAGCAGCCAAAGGACAGGGGGAAACACCATATATTTT.

V gene TRBV4-1 combines with J gene TRBJ2-1, with a tentative D call TRBD2 (6 bases). The CDR3 is 16 amino acids. With 0 bases removed from V and 5 bases from J, the gap between germline ends came to 14 bases. Germline V CDR1 and CDR2: MGHRA, YSYEKL. Here the CDR3 reads CASSQDPGLDDNEQFF. The CDR3 DNA follows: TGCGCCAGCAGCCAAGATCCGGGACTGGACGACAATGAGCAGTTCTTC.

The rearrangement uses TRBV19 and TRBJ2-3, with TRBD2 matching 11 bases. The germline V gene encodes CDR1 LNHDA and CDR2 SQIVND (reference sequence). The CDR3 covers 17 residues. After removal of 4 bases from V and 0 bases from J, the junction contained 6 bases not matched to a gene. CDR3 amino acids: CASSTTSGVASTDTQYF. The CDR3 DNA reads as TGTGCCAGTAGTACGACTAGCGGGGTCGCTAGCACAGATACGCAGTATTTT.

This chain connects TRBV24-1 to TRBJ2-3; D possibly corresponds to TRBD2 (6 bases). This CDR3 region has 14 residues. Trimming removed 4 bases at V and 6 bases at J, with 13 bases between. Looked up from germline, CDR1 is KGHDR and CDR2 is SFDVKD. The CDR3 nucleotides are TGTGCCACCAGTGAGACCGGGGGTGTTGATACGCAGTATTTT. Its protein product is CATSETGGVDTQYF.